These 20 T cell receptor beta chains came from one sample sequenced in a study of cytomegalovirus exposure and HLA in healthy donors. PCR employed 60 Vbeta and 13 Jbeta primers. Sequencing was performed with immunoSEQ multiplex PCR; in TCRdb, only in-frame clones are kept and a portion is missing. In the table there are approximately 120,000 clones, 81% of which are singletons. Input material: PBMCs. These receptors were obtained from a man between 18 and 29 years old in good health and CMV-seropositive.

This clone has only one observation. The rearrangement joins TRBV5-6 to TRBJ2-3; 7 bases are shared with TRBD2. V shed 0 bases and J 5 bases; nucleotides not matched to a gene: 9. The length of the CDR3 is 16 residues. The germline gives CDR1 SGHDT, CDR2 YYEEEE. CDR3 DNA: TGTGCCAGCAGCTTGGGGGGGGGAGGCATCCGAGATACGCAGTATTTT. Translating gives CASSLGGGGIRDTQYF.

The chain has TRBV4-1 and TRBJ1-1; a possible D gene is TRBD1 (5 bases). Between the trimmed V and J ends, which lost 1 base and 4 bases, there was a span of 13 bases. CDR3 length: 15 residues. Germline V lookup: CDR1 MGHRA, CDR2 YSYEKL. The CDR3 here is CASSQAPGFSTEAFF. The DNA for the CDR3 is TGCGCCAGCAGCCAAGCCCCAGGGTTTAGCACTGAAGCTTTCTTT.

This chain connects TRBV5-4 to TRBJ2-5, with D possibly being TRBD2 (6 bases). Trimming removed 2 bases at V and 6 bases at J, with 20 bases between. Per the germline V gene, CDR1 is SGHNT and CDR2 is YYREEE (reference sequence). The CDR3 is 16 amino acids. Here the CDR3 reads CASSFSGSGNIKTQYF. The CDR3 region has the DNA TGTGCCAGCAGCTTCTCGGGTAGCGGTAATATAAAGACCCAGTACTTC.

The J gene is TRBJ2-5, the V gene TRBV18; D remains unclear. The V and J ends lost 2 bases and 0 bases respectively, with 10 bases between them. The germline CDR1 and CDR2 sequences are KGHSH and LQKENI. The CDR3 covers 15 residues. For the CDR3, the DNA is TGTGCCAGCTCACCAGTCGGTTCGTACCAAGAGACCCAGTACTTC. Translation: CASSPVGSYQETQYF.

The CDR3 spells CASSLGVATNEKLFF. CDR3 DNA sequence: TGTGCCAGCAGCTTGGGAGTTGCAACTAATGAAAAACTGTTTTTT. V usage is TRBV5-6 and J usage is TRBJ1-4; the D is unclear. Germline loops: CDR1 SGHDT, CDR2 YYEEEE. V was clipped by 0 bases and J by 0 bases, with 6 bases between them. The CDR3 spans 15 residues.

The chain uses TRBV6-1 and TRBJ1-6; D is unresolved. Germline V gives CDR1 MNHNS, CDR2 SASEGT. The CDR3 runs to 12 residues. V lost 3 bases and J lost 8, with 5 bases in between. The CDR3 region is CASSDLYSPLHF. The CDR3 DNA reads as TGTGCCAGCAGTGATTTATATTCACCCCTCCACTTT.

The V gene is TRBV30, the J gene TRBJ2-5, with 12 nucleotides matching TRBD2. The germline gives CDR1 GTSNPN, CDR2 SVGIG (reference sequence). With V trimmed by 4 bases and J by 1 base, 4 bases remained unmatched. This CDR3 is 15 amino acids long. CDR3 amino acids: CAWTRTSGTQETQYF. The CDR3 bases are TGTGCCTGGACCCGGACTAGCGGGACCCAAGAGACCCAGTACTTC.

V and J are TRBV6-6 and TRBJ1-5, with 7 bases lining up with TRBD1. Germline V CDR1 and CDR2: MNHNY, SVGAGI (reference sequence). CDR3 length equals 14 residues. V lost 2 bases and J lost 4; bases outside the gene matches: 2. The CDR3 DNA sequence: TGTGCCAGCAGTTACGAGGGGGCGAATCAGCCCCAGCATTTT. Its protein product is CASSYEGANQPQHF.

The chain employs TRBV7-2 and TRBJ1-2, with unresolved D. Germline V gives CDR1 SGHTA, CDR2 FQGNSA. The CDR3 spans 12 residues. Trimming took 8 bases from V and 1 from J, leaving 8 bases between them. CDR3 loop: CASLGLNYGYTF. Here the CDR3 DNA reads TGTGCCAGCTTGGGCCTTAACTATGGCTACACCTTC.

The V gene is TRBV4-1, the J gene TRBJ1-2; 7 bases map to TRBD1. The CDR3 sequence is 15 residues long. CDR1 is MGHRA, CDR2 YSYEKL, per germline. The ends lost 2 bases at V and 2 bases at J; junction bases unmatched: 5. The DNA for the CDR3 is TGCGCCAGCAGCCAAACAGGGGAATGGAACTATGGCTACACCTTC. It encodes CASSQTGEWNYGYTF.

This clone was seen more than once but under ten times. The chain uses TRBV6-1 and TRBJ1-6, with D perhaps TRBD1 (5 bases). The V and J ends lost 2 bases and 10 bases respectively, with 15 bases between them. The CDR3 totals 15 residues. The germline V gene encodes CDR1 MNHNS and CDR2 SASEGT. The CDR3 DNA is TGTGCCAGCAGTGAAACGCGGCAGGGAGGCTCACCCCTCCACTTT. Its protein is CASSETRQGGSPLHF.

CDR3 amino acids: CASSYSPLRTGLAFF. CDR3 nucleotide sequence: TGTGCCAGCAGTTACTCCCCCCTACGGACAGGGTTGGCTTTCTTT. The J gene is TRBJ1-1, the V gene TRBV6-6, with TRBD1 matching over 8 bases. J gave up 11 bases and V 0 bases, and 11 bases lay outside the gene matches. Germline assignment: CDR1 MNHNY and CDR2 SVGAGI (reference sequence). The CDR3 runs 15 residues.

The CDR3 spells CASSLFDFQVGSVSPEAFF. As DNA, the CDR3 is TGTGCCAGCAGCTTATTTGATTTTCAGGTCGGCTCGGTGAGCCCTGAAGCTTTCTTT. V is TRBV7-9 and J is TRBJ1-1; D remains unclear. Germline CDR1 SEHNR, CDR2 FQNEAQ (reference sequence). Trimming took off 2 bases at V and 6 bases at J, with 28 bases between the two ends. This CDR3 contains 19 residues.

The chain's CDR3 is CASSQDYFDTGIYEQYF. The CDR3 nucleotides are TGCGCCAGCAGCCAAGATTATTTCGATACAGGAATCTACGAGCAGTACTTC. The chain couples TRBV4-3 to TRBJ2-7; possibly TRBD1 for D (5 bases). With 0 bases removed from V and 3 bases from J, the gap between germline ends came to 18 bases. Germline-derived CDR1 and CDR2 are LGHNA and YSLEER. The CDR3 runs to 17 residues.

Details on this clone: The junction departs from germline at one end; a sequencing error may be responsible. The J gene is TRBJ2-2, the V gene TRBV4-3; D perhaps matches TRBD2 (6 bases). Germline assignment: CDR1 LGHNA and CDR2 YSLEER. The CDR3 contains 15 residues. CDR3 bases: TGCGCCAGCAGCCAAGTTTCCCAGAACACCGGGGGGCTGTTTTTT. Its translation: CASSQVSQNTGGLFF.

This sequence joins TRBV19 and TRBJ1-1; a possible D gene is TRBD1 (5 bases). Germline V gene data show CDR1 as LNHDA and CDR2 as SQIVND (reference sequence). V was pared by 1 base and J by 0 bases, with 18 bases between. The CDR3 extends over 18 amino acids. The chain's CDR3 is CASSIGRGNLFLNTEAFF. In nucleotides, the CDR3 is TGTGCCAGTAGTATAGGGAGGGGTAACCTCTTCCTGAACACTGAAGCTTTCTTT.

The gene calls are TRBV10-2 and TRBJ2-3; TRBD2 aligns across 13 bases. Germline loops: CDR1 WSHSY, CDR2 SAAADI. Germline trimming cut 6 bases from V and 7 bases from J; bases unmatched to any gene: 4. The CDR3 has 14 amino acids. The CDR3 loop reads CASRETSGRNTQYF. The CDR3 DNA is TGCGCCAGCAGAGAGACTAGCGGGAGGAATACGCAGTATTTT.

The chain is built from TRBV5-1 and TRBJ1-4; D unclear. This CDR3 has 15 amino acids. CDR1 and CDR2 (germline): SGHRS, YFSETQ. The V end was cut by 4 bases, the J end by 8 bases, with 18 bases between. CDR3 in amino acids: CASSRADETGEKLFF. For the CDR3, the DNA is TGCGCCAGCAGCCGAGCTGATGAAACGGGGGAAAAACTGTTTTTT.

The chain combines TRBV7-2 with TRBJ1-6, with 11 bases aligning to TRBD1. V was clipped by 5 bases and J by 7 bases; unmatched bases: 7. The CDR3 extends over 16 amino acids. The germline V gene has CDR1 SGHTA and CDR2 FQGNSA. In DNA form, the CDR3 reads TGTGCCAGCAGCCGGGGAGGGGACAGGGGGAATTCACCCCTCCACTTT. Translated, it gives CASSRGGDRGNSPLHF.

The chain carries TRBV19 and TRBJ2-5, with D possibly TRBD2 on 5 matching bases. The germline CDR1 and CDR2 sequences are LNHDA and SQIVND (reference sequence). V dropped 5 bases and J dropped 4 bases, with 17 bases sitting between them. The CDR3 is made up of 15 amino acids. In DNA form, the CDR3 reads TGTGCCAGTAGTCCTACGACTGGAGGTGGAGAGACCCAGTACTTC. Amino acids: CASSPTTGGGETQYF.